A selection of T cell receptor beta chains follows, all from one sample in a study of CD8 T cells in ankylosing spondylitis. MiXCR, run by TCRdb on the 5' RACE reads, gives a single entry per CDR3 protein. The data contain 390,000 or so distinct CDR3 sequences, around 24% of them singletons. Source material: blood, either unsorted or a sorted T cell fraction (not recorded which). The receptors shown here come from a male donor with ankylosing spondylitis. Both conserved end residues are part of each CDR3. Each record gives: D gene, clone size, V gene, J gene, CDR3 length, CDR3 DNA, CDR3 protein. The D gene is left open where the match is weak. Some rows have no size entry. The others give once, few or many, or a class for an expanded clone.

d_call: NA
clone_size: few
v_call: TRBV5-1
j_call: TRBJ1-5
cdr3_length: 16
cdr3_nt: TGCGCCAGCAGCCAATACGCCGGGTATAGCAATCAGCCCCAGCATTTT
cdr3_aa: CASSQYAGYSNQPQHF

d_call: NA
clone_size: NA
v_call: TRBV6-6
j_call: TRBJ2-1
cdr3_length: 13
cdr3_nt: TGTGCCAGCAATAGCAGGGCGGGCAATGAGCAGTTCTTC
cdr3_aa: CASNSRAGNEQFF

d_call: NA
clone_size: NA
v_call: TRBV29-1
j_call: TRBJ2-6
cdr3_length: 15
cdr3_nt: TGCAGCGTTGATGAGAGGGGATCTGGGGCCAACGTCCTGACTTTC
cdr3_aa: CSVDERGSGANVLTF

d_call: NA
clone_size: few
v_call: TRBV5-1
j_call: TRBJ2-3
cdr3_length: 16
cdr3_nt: TGCGCCAGCAGCTTGGGAATTGGGGCTTCCACAGATACGCAGTATTTT
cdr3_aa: CASSLGIGASTDTQYF

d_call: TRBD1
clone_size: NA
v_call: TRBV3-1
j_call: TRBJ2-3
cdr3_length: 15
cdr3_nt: TGTGCCAGCAGCCTCGACAGGGTTAGCACAGATACGCAGTATTTT
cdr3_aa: CASSLDRVSTDTQYF

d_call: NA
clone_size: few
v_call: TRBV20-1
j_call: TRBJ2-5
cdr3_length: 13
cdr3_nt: TGCAGTGCTGGGTTCGAGGGGTCGGAGACCCAGTACTTC
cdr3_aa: CSAGFEGSETQYF

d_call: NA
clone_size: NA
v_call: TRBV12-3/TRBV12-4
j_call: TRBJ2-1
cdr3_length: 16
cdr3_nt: TGTGCCAGCAGTCCCTCAGGGGGGCTAGCGTTCAATGAGCAGTTCTTC
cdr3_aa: CASSPSGGLAFNEQFF

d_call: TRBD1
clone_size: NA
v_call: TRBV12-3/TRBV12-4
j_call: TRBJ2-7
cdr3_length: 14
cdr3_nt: TGTGCCAGCAGTTTTGGGACAGGGGGCTACGAGCAGTACTTC
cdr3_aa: CASSFGTGGYEQYF

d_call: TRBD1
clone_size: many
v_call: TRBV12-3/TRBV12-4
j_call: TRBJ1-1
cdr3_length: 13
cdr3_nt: TGTGCCAGCAGTTTAGGACAGGGCACTGAAGCTTTCTTT
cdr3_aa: CASSLGQGTEAFF

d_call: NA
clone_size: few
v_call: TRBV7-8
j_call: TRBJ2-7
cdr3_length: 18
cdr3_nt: TGTGCCAGCAGCATTACCCTCCCCCACACGTGGACAAGCCACGAGCAGTACTTC
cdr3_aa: CASSITLPHTWTSHEQYF

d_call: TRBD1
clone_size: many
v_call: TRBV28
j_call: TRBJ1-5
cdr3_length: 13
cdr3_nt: TGTGCCAGCTATACGACAGGGGATCAGCCCCAGCATTTT
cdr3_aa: CASYTTGDQPQHF

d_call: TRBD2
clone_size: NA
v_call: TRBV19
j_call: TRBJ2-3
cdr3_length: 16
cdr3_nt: TGTGCCAGTAGGGCGATAGCGGGAGAGACCACAGATACGCAGTATTTT
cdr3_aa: CASRAIAGETTDTQYF

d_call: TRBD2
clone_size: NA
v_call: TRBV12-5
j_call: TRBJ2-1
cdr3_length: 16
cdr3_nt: TGTGCTAGTGGTACCTCGGGACTATATAGACCCAATGAGCAGTTCTTC
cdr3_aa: CASGTSGLYRPNEQFF

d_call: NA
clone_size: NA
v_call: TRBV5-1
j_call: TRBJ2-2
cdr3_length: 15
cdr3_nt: TGCGCCAGCAGCCACCGGGACTCCCTCGTCGGGGAGCTGTTTTTT
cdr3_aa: CASSHRDSLVGELFF

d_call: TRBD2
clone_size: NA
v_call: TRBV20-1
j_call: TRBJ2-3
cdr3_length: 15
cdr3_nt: TGCAGTGCCATTACCGGGACTAGCATCCCAGATACGCAGTATTTT
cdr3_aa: CSAITGTSIPDTQYF

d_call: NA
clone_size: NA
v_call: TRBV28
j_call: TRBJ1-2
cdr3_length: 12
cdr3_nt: TGTGCCAGCAGTCCCTCTACCCGGGGCTACACCTTC
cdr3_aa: CASSPSTRGYTF

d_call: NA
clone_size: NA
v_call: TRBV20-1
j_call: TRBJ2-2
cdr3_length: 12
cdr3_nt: TGCAGTGCGCAGACTTTTGGCGGGGAGCTGTTTTTT
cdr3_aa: CSAQTFGGELFF

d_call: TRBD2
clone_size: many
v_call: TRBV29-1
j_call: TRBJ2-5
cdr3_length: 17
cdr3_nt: TGCAGCGTTGAACCCCTAGCGGGAGGCCTCCGACAAGAGACCCAGTACTTC
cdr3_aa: CSVEPLAGGLRQETQYF

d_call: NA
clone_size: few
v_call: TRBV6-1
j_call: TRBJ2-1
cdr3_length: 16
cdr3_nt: TGTGCCAGCAGTGAAGGTCAGGGGATGGGGGTGAGTGAGCAGTTCTTC
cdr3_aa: CASSEGQGMGVSEQFF

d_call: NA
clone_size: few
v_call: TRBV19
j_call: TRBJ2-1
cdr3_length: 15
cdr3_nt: TGTGCCAGTAGTCCGACCGGGAACGCTCACAATGAGCAGTTCTTC
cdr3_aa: CASSPTGNAHNEQFF

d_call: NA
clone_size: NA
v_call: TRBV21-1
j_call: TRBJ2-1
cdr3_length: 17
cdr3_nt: TGTGCCAGCAGCAAAGCCGGAGCGGGACGCTCCTACAATGAGCAGTTCTTC
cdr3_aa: CASSKAGAGRSYNEQFF

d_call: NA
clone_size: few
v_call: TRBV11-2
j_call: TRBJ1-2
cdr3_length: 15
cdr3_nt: TGTGCCAGCAGCTTAGCCGCAGGTCTGCACTATGGCTACACCTTC
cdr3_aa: CASSLAAGLHYGYTF

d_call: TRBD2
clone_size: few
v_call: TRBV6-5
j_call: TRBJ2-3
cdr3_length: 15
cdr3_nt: TGTGCCAGCAGTTCCAGCGGGACTAGCACAGATACGCAGTATTTT
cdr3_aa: CASSSSGTSTDTQYF

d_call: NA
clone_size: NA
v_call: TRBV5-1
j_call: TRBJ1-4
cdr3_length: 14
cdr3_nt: TGCGCCAGCAGCTTAACGGGGCTGGATGAAAAACTGTTTTTT
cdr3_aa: CASSLTGLDEKLFF

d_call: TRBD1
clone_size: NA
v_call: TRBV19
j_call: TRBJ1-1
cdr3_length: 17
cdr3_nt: TGTGCCAGTAGGCGACAGGGGGCAGTTCTCCGAAACACTGAAGCTTTCTTT
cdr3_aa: CASRRQGAVLRNTEAFF

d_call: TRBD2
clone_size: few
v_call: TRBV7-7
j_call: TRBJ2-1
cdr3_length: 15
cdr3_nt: TGTGCCAGCAGCTTAGAGGGTAGCGGGATAGGAGAGCAGTTCTTC
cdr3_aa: CASSLEGSGIGEQFF

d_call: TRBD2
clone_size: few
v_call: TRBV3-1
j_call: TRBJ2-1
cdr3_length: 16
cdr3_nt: TGTGCCAGCAGCTGGGATAGGACTAGCGGGATGAATGAGCAGTTCTTC
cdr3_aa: CASSWDRTSGMNEQFF

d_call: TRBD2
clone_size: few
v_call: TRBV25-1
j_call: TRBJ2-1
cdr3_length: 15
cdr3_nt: TGTGCCAGCAGGCTAGCGGGAGGGGTGGGCAATGAGCAGTTCTTC
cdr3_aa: CASRLAGGVGNEQFF

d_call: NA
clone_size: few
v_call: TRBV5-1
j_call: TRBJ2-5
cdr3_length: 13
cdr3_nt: TGCGCCAGCAGCTTGCAGGCAGAAGAGACCCAGTACTTC
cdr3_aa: CASSLQAEETQYF

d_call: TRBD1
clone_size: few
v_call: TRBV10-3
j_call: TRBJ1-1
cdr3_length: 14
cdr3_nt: TGTGCCATCAGTGAACAGGGGGCCAACACTGAAGCTTTCTTT
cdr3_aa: CAISEQGANTEAFF

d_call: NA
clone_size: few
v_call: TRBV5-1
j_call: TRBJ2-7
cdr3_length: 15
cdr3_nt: TGCGCCAGCAGCTTGCGTATCGGAGAGGTCGACGAGCAGTACTTC
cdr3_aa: CASSLRIGEVDEQYF

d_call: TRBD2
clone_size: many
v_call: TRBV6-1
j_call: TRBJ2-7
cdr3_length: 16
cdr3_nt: TGTGCCAGCAGTGACCTCGGGAGGGCCAATTCCTACGAGCAGTACTTC
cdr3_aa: CASSDLGRANSYEQYF

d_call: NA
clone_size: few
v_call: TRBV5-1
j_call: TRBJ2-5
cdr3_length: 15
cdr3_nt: TGCGCCAGCAGCATCTCTAGGGGGTTCCAAGAGACCCAGTACTTC
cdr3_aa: CASSISRGFQETQYF

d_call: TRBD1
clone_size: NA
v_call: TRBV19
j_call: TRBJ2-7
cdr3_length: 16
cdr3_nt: TGTGCCAGTAGCTCATCTGGGACAGTCGTTTTCGCCGAGCAGTACTTC
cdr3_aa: CASSSSGTVVFAEQYF

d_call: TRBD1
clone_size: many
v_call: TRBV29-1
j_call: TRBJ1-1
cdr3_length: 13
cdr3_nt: TGCAGCGTCACGGACAGGGCGGACACTGAAGCTTTCTTT
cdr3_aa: CSVTDRADTEAFF

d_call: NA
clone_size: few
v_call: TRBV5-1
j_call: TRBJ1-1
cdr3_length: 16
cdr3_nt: TGCGCCAGCAGCATGACCGTCCAGGGCGGAAACACTGAAGCTTTCTTT
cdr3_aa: CASSMTVQGGNTEAFF

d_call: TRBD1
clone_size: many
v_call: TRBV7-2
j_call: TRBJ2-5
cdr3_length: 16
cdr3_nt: TGTGCCAGCAGCACGCAAACAGGGGAGCCTGCGCAGACCCAGTACTTC
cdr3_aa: CASSTQTGEPAQTQYF

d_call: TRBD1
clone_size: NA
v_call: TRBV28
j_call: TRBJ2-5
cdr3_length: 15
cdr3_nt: TGTGCCAGCAGTTTAGGGGGACAGAGCAGGCAGACCCAGTACTTC
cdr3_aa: CASSLGGQSRQTQYF

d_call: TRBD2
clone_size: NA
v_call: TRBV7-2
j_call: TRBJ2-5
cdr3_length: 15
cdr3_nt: TGTGCCAGCAGCTTAGGCGGGAGGGCCGGTGAGACCCAGTACTTC
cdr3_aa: CASSLGGRAGETQYF

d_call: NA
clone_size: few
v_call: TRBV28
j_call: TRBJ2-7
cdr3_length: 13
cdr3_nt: TGTGCCAGCAGCCTATTTGGTGGTTACGAGCAGTACTTC
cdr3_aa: CASSLFGGYEQYF

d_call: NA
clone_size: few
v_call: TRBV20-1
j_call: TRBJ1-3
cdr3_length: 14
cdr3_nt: TGCAGTGCTAGAGGAGGCGGGACTGGAAACACCATATATTTT
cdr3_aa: CSARGGGTGNTIYF

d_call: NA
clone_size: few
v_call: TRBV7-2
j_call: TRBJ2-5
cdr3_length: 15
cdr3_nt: TGTGCCAGCAGGGACACACCGGGATTTGAGGAGACCCAGTACTTC
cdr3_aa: CASRDTPGFEETQYF

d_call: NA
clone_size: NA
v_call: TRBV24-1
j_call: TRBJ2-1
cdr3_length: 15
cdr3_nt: TGTGCCACCAGTGATTTGGGCTTCGGCTACAATGAGCAGTTCTTC
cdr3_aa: CATSDLGFGYNEQFF

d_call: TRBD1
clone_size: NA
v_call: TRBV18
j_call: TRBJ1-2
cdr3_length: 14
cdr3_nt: TGTGCCAGCTCACCCCGGGACAGGGGTAACGGCTACACCTTC
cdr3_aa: CASSPRDRGNGYTF

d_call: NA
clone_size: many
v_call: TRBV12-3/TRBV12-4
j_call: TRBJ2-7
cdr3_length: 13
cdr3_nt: TGTGCCAGCAGTTCTGGCCCCTCCTACGAGCAGTACTTC
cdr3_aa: CASSSGPSYEQYF

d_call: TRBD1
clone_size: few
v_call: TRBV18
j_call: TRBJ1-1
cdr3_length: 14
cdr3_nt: TGTGCCAGCTCGCGGGGAACAGGGGACACTGAAGCTTTCTTT
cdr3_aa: CASSRGTGDTEAFF

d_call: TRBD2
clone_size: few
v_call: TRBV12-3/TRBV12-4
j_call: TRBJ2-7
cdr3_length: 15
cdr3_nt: TGTGCCAGCAGTTCCCGACTAGCGGGGTACTACGAGCAGTACTTC
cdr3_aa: CASSSRLAGYYEQYF

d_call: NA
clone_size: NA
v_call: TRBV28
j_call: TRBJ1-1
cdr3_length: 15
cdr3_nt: TGTGCCAGCAGTTTTCAACAGGGATGGAACACTGAAGCTTTCTTT
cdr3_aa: CASSFQQGWNTEAFF

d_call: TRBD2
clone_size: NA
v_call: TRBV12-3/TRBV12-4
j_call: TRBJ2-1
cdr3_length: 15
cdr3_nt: TGTGCCAGCAGTCCGGGACTAGTGAACTACAATGAGCAGTTCTTC
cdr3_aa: CASSPGLVNYNEQFF

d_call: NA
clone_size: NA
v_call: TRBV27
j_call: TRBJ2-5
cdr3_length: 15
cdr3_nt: TGTGCCAGCAGAGACAAGAAGTTGAGCCAAGAGACCCAGTACTTC
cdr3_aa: CASRDKKLSQETQYF

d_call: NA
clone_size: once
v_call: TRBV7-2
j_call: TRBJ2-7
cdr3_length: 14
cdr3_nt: TGTGCCAGCAGCCGTAGCGCGTACCCCATCGAGCAGTACTTC
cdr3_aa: CASSRSAYPIEQYF

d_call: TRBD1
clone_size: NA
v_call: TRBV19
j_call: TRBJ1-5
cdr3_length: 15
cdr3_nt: TGTGCCAGTAGTCTCCGGACAGGGGGTCTTCAGCCCCAGCATTTT
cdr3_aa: CASSLRTGGLQPQHF

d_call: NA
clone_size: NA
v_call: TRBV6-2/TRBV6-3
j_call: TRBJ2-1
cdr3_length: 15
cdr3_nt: TGTGCCAGCAGTTACTCGTGGGATTTGAGGCATGAGCAGTTCTTC
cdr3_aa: CASSYSWDLRHEQFF

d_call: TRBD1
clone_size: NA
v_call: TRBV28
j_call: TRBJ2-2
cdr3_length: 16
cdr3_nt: TGTGCCAGCAGCTCCCGCGGACAGGCGGTGGACGGGGAGCTGTTTTTT
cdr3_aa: CASSSRGQAVDGELFF

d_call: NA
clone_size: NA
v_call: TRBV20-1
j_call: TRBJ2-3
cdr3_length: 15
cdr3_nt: TGCAGTGCTGAGCTTCTAGCAGCTAGCACAGATACGCAGTATTTT
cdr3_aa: CSAELLAASTDTQYF

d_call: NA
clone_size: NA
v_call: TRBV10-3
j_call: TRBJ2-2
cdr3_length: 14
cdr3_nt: TGTGCCATCAGTGAACCAGGGAACACCGGGGAGCTGTTTTTT
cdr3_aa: CAISEPGNTGELFF

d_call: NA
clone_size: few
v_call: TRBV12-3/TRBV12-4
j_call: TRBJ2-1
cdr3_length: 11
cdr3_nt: TGTGCCAGCAGTTGGTCTGGGGAGCAGTTCTTC
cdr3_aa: CASSWSGEQFF

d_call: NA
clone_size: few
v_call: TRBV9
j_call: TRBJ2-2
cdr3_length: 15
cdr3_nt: TGTGCCAGCAGCGTAGACGGGAGGAACACCGGGGAGCTGTTTTTT
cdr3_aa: CASSVDGRNTGELFF

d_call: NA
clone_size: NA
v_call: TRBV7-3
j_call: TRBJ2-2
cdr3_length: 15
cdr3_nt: TGTGCCAGCAGCTTATCAAGGACGAACACCGGGGAGCTGTTTTTT
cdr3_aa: CASSLSRTNTGELFF